These 18 T cell receptor beta chains share one sample of origin, sequenced in a study of blood T cell repertoires in COVID-19. TCRdb's copy holds only in-frame clones and misses some; the assay was immunoSEQ multiplex PCR. This table holds about 260,000 clones, approximately 87% found once. Input material: peripheral blood. The receptors shown here come from a man aged 60 to 75 who had recovered from COVID-19.

This chain links TRBV10-1 with TRBJ2-5, with 7 bases identical to TRBD2. The CDR3 consists of 13 residues. J gave up 7 bases and V 5 bases, and 7 bases lay outside the gene matches. Looked up from germline, CDR1 is WNHNN and CDR2 is SYGVQD (reference sequence). CDR3 protein: CASSPGGGVTQYF. In DNA form, the CDR3 reads TGCGCCAGCAGTCCCGGCGGGGGAGTGACCCAGTACTTC.

The chain links TRBV3-1 (or the pseudogene TRBV3-2) to TRBJ1-1, with 7 bases fitting TRBD1. V trimming: 3 bases; J trimming: 1 base; junction bases outside the gene matches: 2. The CDR3 runs 14 residues. The V gene's germline CDR1 is LGHDT and CDR2 YNNKEL (reference sequence). Here the CDR3 DNA reads TGTGCCAGCAGCCAGGACAGGCGGAACACTGAAGCTTTCTTT. Translating gives CASSQDRRNTEAFF.

CDR3 sequence: CAWSVGLAYEQYF. CDR3 coding DNA: TGTGCCTGGAGTGTGGGACTAGCCTACGAGCAGTACTTC. V is TRBV30 and J is TRBJ2-7; 8 bases are shared with TRBD2. CDR3 length: 13 residues. Trimming removed 0 bases from V and 2 bases from J; junction bases left unmatched: 0. Germline V gives CDR1 GTSNPN, CDR2 SVGIG (reference sequence).

The V call is TRBV7-9, the J call TRBJ1-6, with 7 bases aligning to TRBD1. The CDR3 sequence is 16 residues long. Germline V gene sequence: CDR1 SEHNR, CDR2 FQNEAQ (reference sequence). V lost 5 bases to trimming and J lost 6 bases; unmatched junction nucleotides: 10. CDR3 in DNA: TGTGCCAGCAGCCCAGGGGACAGTGGGGCTAATTCACCCCTCCACTTT. Protein: CASSPGDSGANSPLHF.

The chain links TRBV9 to TRBJ2-3, with D hard to call. V dropped 7 bases and J dropped 1 base, with 4 bases sitting between them. The germline CDR1 and CDR2 sequences are SGDLS and YYNGEE. This CDR3 region has 11 residues. CDR3 region: CASGRTDTQYF. CDR3 sequence (DNA): TGTGCCAGCGGGCGCACAGATACGCAGTATTTT. Complete variable domain (other parts from reference TRBV9 and TRBJ2-3): DSGVTQTPKHLITATGQRVTLRCSPRSGDLSVYWYQQSLDQGLQFLIQYYNGEERAKGNILERFSAQQFPDLHSELNLSSLELGDSALYFCASGRTDTQYFGPGTRLTVL.

This chain connects TRBV5-4 to TRBJ2-3; 12 positions match TRBD2. With 0 bases clipped from V and 2 bases from J, the junction kept 1 base outside the gene matches. The length of the CDR3 is 16 residues. Germline-derived CDR1 and CDR2 are SGHNT and YYREEE (reference sequence). This chain's CDR3 is CASSLASGGDTDTQYF. In DNA, the CDR3 is TGTGCCAGCAGCTTGGCTAGCGGGGGGGACACAGATACGCAGTATTTT. The full variable domain, completed using reference TRBV5-4 and TRBJ2-3, is ETGVTQSPTHLIKTRGQQVTLRCSSQSGHNTVSWYQQALGQGPQFIFQYYREEENGRGNFPPRFSGLQFPNYSSELNVNALELDDSALYLCASSLASGGDTDTQYFGPGTRLTVL.

The V and J genes are TRBV27 and TRBJ1-1; the D gene is possibly TRBD1 (6 bases). The CDR3 totals 15 residues. V was pared by 2 bases and J by 5 bases, with 15 bases between. From germline, CDR1 is MNHEY and CDR2 SMNVEV (reference sequence). The CDR3 region is CASSLRDTRLTEAFF. The CDR3, as DNA: TGTGCCAGCAGTTTAAGGGACACCAGACTGACTGAAGCTTTCTTT.

This CDR3 is CASGKGQGFEAFF. The CDR3 DNA follows: TGTGCCAGCGGCAAGGGACAGGGGTTTGAAGCTTTCTTT. The chain has TRBV7-2 and TRBJ1-1; 10 nucleotides align to TRBD1. The CDR3 is 13 residues long. Trimming at V came to 8 bases and at J to 7 bases, leaving 7 bases not matched to a gene. Germline V CDR1 and CDR2: SGHTA, FQGNSA. The full variable domain, in which reference TRBV7-2 and TRBJ1-1 provide the parts outside the CDR3, is GAGVSQSPSNKVTEKGKDVELRCDPISGHTALYWYRQSLGQGLEFLIYFQGNSAPDKSGLPSDRFSAERTGGSVSTLTIQRTQQEDSAVYLCASGKGQGFEAFFGQGTRLTVV.

The rearrangement uses TRBV19 and TRBJ2-2, with 8 positions matching TRBD2. Germline V gives CDR1 LNHDA, CDR2 SQIVND (reference sequence). CDR3 size: 17 residues. V lost 6 bases, J lost 4 bases, and 13 bases stayed unmatched. Written as DNA, the CDR3 is TGTGCCAGTAGCCTCCTCCCGGGGGGGCCTTCCACCGGGGAGCTGTTTTTT. It is translated as CASSLLPGGPSTGELFF.

The chain carries TRBV5-8 and TRBJ2-7; TRBD1 might be the D (6 bases). This CDR3 is built from 15 residues. V was pared by 3 bases and J by 3 bases, with 16 bases between. Per the germline V gene, CDR1 is SGHTS and CDR2 is YDEGEE. CDR3 residues: CASSSHRAGIYEQYF. The DNA for the CDR3 is TGTGCCAGCAGCTCGCACAGGGCTGGTATCTACGAGCAGTACTTC. Together with reference TRBV5-8 and TRBJ2-7, the CDR3 gives the full variable domain: EAGVTQSPTHLIKTRGQQATLRCSPISGHTSVYWYQQALGLGLQFLLWYDEGEERNRGNFPPRFSGRQFPNYSSELNVNALELEDSALYLCASSSHRAGIYEQYFGPGTRLTVT.

Written as DNA, the CDR3 is TGCGCCAGCAGCCAAGAGACTAGCGGGAGTCTTGGGCAAGAGACCCAGTACTTC. Amino acid sequence: CASSQETSGSLGQETQYF. This chain uses TRBV4-1 with TRBJ2-5, with TRBD2 identical over 12 bases. V lost 0 bases to trimming and J lost 2 bases; unmatched junction nucleotides: 7. This CDR3 is built from 18 residues. CDR1 is MGHRA and CDR2 is YSYEKL in the germline V gene.

This chain connects TRBV5-4 to TRBJ2-3; TRBD2 matches at 10 bases. The CDR3 is 16 amino acids. After removal of 0 bases from V and 4 bases from J, the junction contained 5 bases not matched to a gene. The germline V gene encodes CDR1 SGHNT and CDR2 YYREEE (reference sequence). CDR3 sequence (DNA): TGTGCCAGCAGCTTGGGGAGCGGGAGGGGGTCAGATACGCAGTATTTT. Amino acids: CASSLGSGRGSDTQYF. Supplemented by reference TRBV5-4 and TRBJ2-3, the full variable domain reads ETGVTQSPTHLIKTRGQQVTLRCSSQSGHNTVSWYQQALGQGPQFIFQYYREEENGRGNFPPRFSGLQFPNYSSELNVNALELDDSALYLCASSLGSGRGSDTQYFGPGTRLTVL.

This clone was counted a few times. The chain is built from TRBV18 and TRBJ2-5, with TRBD2 identical over 8 bases. V lost 4 bases, J lost 7 bases, and 14 bases stayed unmatched. Germline values: CDR1 KGHSH, CDR2 LQKENI. This CDR3 has 16 residues. Here the CDR3 reads CASSRVLGGTSATQYF. The CDR3 nucleotides are TGTGCCAGCTCACGAGTCTTGGGAGGGACTAGTGCGACCCAGTACTTC. Supplemented by reference TRBV18 and TRBJ2-5, the full variable domain reads NAGVMQNPRHLVRRRGQEARLRCSPMKGHSHVYWYRQLPEEGLKFMVYLQKENIIDESGMPKERFSAEFPKEGPSILRIQQVVRGDSAAYFCASSRVLGGTSATQYFGPGTRLLVL.

This clone has just one count. This chain links TRBV30 with TRBJ1-6, with TRBD1 matching over 7 bases. Germline-derived CDR1 and CDR2 are GTSNPN and SVGIG (reference sequence). The CDR3 extends over 15 amino acids. J lost 6 bases, V lost 5 bases, and 10 bases had no gene match. CDR3 nucleotide sequence: TGTGCCTGGGAATCGAGACAGGGTCGTAATTCACCCCTCCACTTT. Amino acids: CAWESRQGRNSPLHF.

V usage is TRBV7-8 and J usage is TRBJ2-7; D gene unclear. CDR1 and CDR2 from the germline V gene are SGHVS and FQNEAQ. The CDR3 covers 13 residues. V was trimmed by 5 bases and J by 4 bases, leaving 12 bases between them. CDR3 DNA sequence: TGTGCCAGCAGCCCACGACCGGGTTACGAGCAGTACTTC. This gives the protein CASSPRPGYEQYF.

This chain uses TRBV13 with TRBJ1-1; perhaps TRBD1 as D (5 bases). The CDR3 covers 15 residues. V was pared by 6 bases and J by 0 bases, with 14 bases between. From germline, CDR1 is PRHDT and CDR2 FYEKMQ (reference sequence). CDR3 coding DNA: TGTGCCAGCAGTTATACCGGGACTTTGAACACTGAAGCTTTCTTT. Amino acid sequence: CASSYTGTLNTEAFF.

This chain uses TRBV2 with TRBJ1-2, with D hard to call. The length of the CDR3 is 14 residues. V lost 6 bases and J lost 8, with 19 bases in between. In germline, CDR1 is SNHLY, CDR2 FYNNEI. The CDR3 DNA is TGTGCCAGCAGCATTTTGCAGGCAGGAAGCGGCTACACCTTC. It specifies CASSILQAGSGYTF.

The chain recombines TRBV5-4 with TRBJ1-4, with 9 bases that match TRBD1. The germline V gene has CDR1 SGHNT and CDR2 YYREEE (reference sequence). Trimming at V came to 4 bases and at J to 2 bases, leaving 3 bases not matched to a gene. The CDR3 totals 15 residues. CDR3 DNA: TGTGCCAGCAGCCAAGGGACAGGGACTAATGAAAAACTGTTTTTT. Translation: CASSQGTGTNEKLFF.